This T cell receptor beta chain is drawn from a study of blood T cell repertoires in COVID-19. Overall study context: Collection of acute and convalescent COVID-19 samples took place in the United States, Italy and Spain. The cDNA or gDNA used as material had been derived from T cells, B-cell-depleted T cells, or PBMCs.

The method was immunoSEQ multiplex PCR; TCRdb's version includes in-frame clones alone and lacks a portion of them. The sample lists roughly 130,000 clones, around 82% occurring once. The study drew participants aged roughly 18 to 95 years from roughly 25 US areas. Assignment of participants to cohorts was predicated upon participant-reported clinical history. CDR3 size: 16 residues. Germline values: CDR1 LGHDT, CDR2 YNNKEL (reference sequence). The junction had 8 bases not matched to a gene; V was cut back by 0 bases and J by 6 bases. The sequencing sample was made of PBMCs or T cells enriched from blood (not recorded which). The TCR sequence derives from a man aged 35 to 55 with acute COVID-19. The chain links TRBV3-1 (or the pseudogene TRBV3-2) to TRBJ1-2; 9 nucleotides align to TRBD1. CDR3 nucleotides: TGTGCCAGCAGCCAAGATGGAGGGGACAGGGACGATGGCTACACCTTC. It encodes CASSQDGGDRDDGYTF.